The present T cell receptor beta chain was sequenced within a study of blood T cell repertoires in COVID-19. The CDR3 is 11 residues long. V gave up 2 bases and J gave up 14 bases, with 13 bases separating them. Germline V gene sequence: CDR1 SQVTM, CDR2 ANQGSEA. This table comes from immunoSEQ multiplex PCR, and its TCRdb copy is limited to in-frame clones, with some not included. The sample gives under 100,000 clones, about four fifths of which show up once; over 15% is in the top ten. This clonotype was sampled from a woman aged 60-75 years with acute or convalescent COVID-19. Source material: peripheral blood. The V call is TRBV29-1, the J call TRBJ2-1; weak D call: TRBD1 (6 bases). The CDR3 DNA reads TGCAGCGTTGAAATAGACAGGTTCAAGTTCTTC. It codes for CSVEIDRFKFF.